These 9 T cell receptor beta chains originate from one sample sequenced in a study of shared clonotypes between healthy human individuals. The table came from immunoSEQ multiplex PCR; TCRdb's copy has only in-frame clones and leaves some out. Among some 2 million clones listed, 85% to 95% were seen once. The sequenced material came from naive CD4+ T cells sorted from blood. This sample's subset: CD45RA+ positively selected. The receptors shown here come from a man aged 18-30 years in good health.

This chain links TRBV2 with TRBJ1-2; D may be TRBD1 (5 bases). Trimming took off 2 bases at V and 4 bases at J, with 14 bases between the two ends. There are 15 residues in the CDR3. Looked up from germline, CDR1 is SNHLY and CDR2 is FYNNEI. In DNA, the CDR3 is TGTGCCAGCAGTGAACAGGGCAGGGAGGTCTATGGCTACACCTTC. As protein: CASSEQGREVYGYTF.

The chain combines TRBV27 with TRBJ2-2; 10 bases fit TRBD2. J lost 6 bases, V lost 6 bases, and 4 bases had no gene match. The germline V gene has CDR1 MNHEY and CDR2 SMNVEV (reference sequence). The CDR3 covers 14 residues. The CDR3 DNA is TGTGCCAGCAGGCCTCTAGCGGGAGCCGGGGAGCTGTTTTTT. This codes for CASRPLAGAGELFF.

V and J are TRBV2 and TRBJ2-5; possible D gene TRBD1, 6 bases. Trimming removed 5 bases at V and 5 bases at J, with 18 bases between. This CDR3 spans 15 amino acids. Germline CDR1 and CDR2: SNHLY and FYNNEI. CDR3 sequence (DNA): TGTGCCAGCAGTTTCGGACAGTTAGGCACGGAGACCCAGTACTTC. Encoded protein: CASSFGQLGTETQYF.

The genes are TRBV30 and TRBJ1-2, with a tentative D call TRBD1 (5 bases). This CDR3 has 15 residues. Germline V gene sequence: CDR1 GTSNPN, CDR2 SVGIG (reference sequence). The germline V and J ends were trimmed by 0 bases and 6 bases, with 17 bases remaining between them. This CDR3 is CAWSVQLGQGDGYTF. The DNA of the CDR3 is TGTGCCTGGAGTGTACAATTGGGGCAGGGAGATGGCTACACCTTC.

As to this clone: Being one base from a much bigger clone, this may be a read error. The chain recombines TRBV6-1 with TRBJ1-5; D remains ambiguous. In germline, CDR1 is MNHNS, CDR2 SASEGT. The CDR3 length is 11 residues. Between the trimmed V and J ends, which lost 3 bases and 3 bases, there was a span of 0 bases. The CDR3 is CASSDNQPQHF. CDR3 coding DNA: TGTGCCAGCAGTGACAATCAGCCCCAGCATTTT.

The V and J genes are TRBV5-1 and TRBJ2-1; 7 bases align to TRBD2. V lost 4 bases and J lost 5; bases outside the gene matches: 9. The CDR3 contains 15 residues. From germline, CDR1 is SGHRS and CDR2 YFSETQ. The CDR3 region has the DNA TGCGCCAGCAGCCCGGGACTAATCCTCGACAATGAGCAGTTCTTC. Encoded protein: CASSPGLILDNEQFF. The whole variable domain, filled in from reference TRBV5-1 and TRBJ2-1, reads KAGVTQTPRYLIKTRGQQVTLSCSPISGHRSVSWYQQTPGQGLQFLFEYFSETQRNKGNFPGRFSGRQFSNSRSEMNVSTLELGDSALYLCASSPGLILDNEQFFGPGTRLTVL.

The gene calls are TRBV6-1 and TRBJ2-3; TRBD1 agrees at 8 bases. The V gene's germline CDR1 is MNHNS and CDR2 SASEGT. The J segment lost 3 bases and the V segment lost 6 bases, leaving 2 bases of the junction unmatched. This CDR3 has 13 amino acids. Written as DNA, the CDR3 is TGTGCCAGCAGCCACAGGGGGACAGATACGCAGTATTTT. Its protein product is CASSHRGTDTQYF.

This chain uses TRBV7-2 with TRBJ2-2, with 7 nucleotides matching TRBD2. CDR3 length: 16 residues. The trim removed 0 bases at V and 2 bases at J, leaving 3 bases unmatched. Germline V lookup: CDR1 SGHTA, CDR2 FQGNSA. The DNA for the CDR3 is TGTGCCAGCAGCTTAGCCGGGAGGATAAACACCGGGGAGCTGTTTTTT. This encodes CASSLAGRINTGELFF.

The rearrangement links TRBV28 to TRBJ2-1; D is unresolved. Trimming took 1 base from V and 0 from J, leaving 4 bases between them. This CDR3 comprises 14 residues. Germline V gene sequence: CDR1 MDHEN, CDR2 SYDVKM. The CDR3: CASSLSSSYNEQFF. The DNA of the CDR3 is TGTGCCAGCAGTTTATCCAGCTCCTACAATGAGCAGTTCTTC.